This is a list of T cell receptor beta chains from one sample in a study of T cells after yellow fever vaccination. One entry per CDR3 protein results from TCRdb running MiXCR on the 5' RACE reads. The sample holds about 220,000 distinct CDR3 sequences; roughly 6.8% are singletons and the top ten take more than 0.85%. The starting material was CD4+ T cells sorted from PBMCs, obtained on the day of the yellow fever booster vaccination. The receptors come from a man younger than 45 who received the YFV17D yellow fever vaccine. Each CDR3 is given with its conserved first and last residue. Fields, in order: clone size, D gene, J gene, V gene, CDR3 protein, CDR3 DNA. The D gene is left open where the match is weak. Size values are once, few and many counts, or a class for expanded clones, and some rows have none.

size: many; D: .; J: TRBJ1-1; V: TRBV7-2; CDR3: CASSLTGHTEAFF; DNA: TGTGCCAGCAGCTTGACAGGACATACTGAAGCTTTCTTT
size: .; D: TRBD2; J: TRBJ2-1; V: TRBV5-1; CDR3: CASSTPGLGLGNEQFF; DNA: TGCGCCAGCAGCACACCGGGACTAGGTCTCGGTAATGAGCAGTTCTTC
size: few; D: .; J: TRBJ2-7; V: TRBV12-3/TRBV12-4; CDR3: CASAAGGPYEQYF; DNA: TGTGCCAGCGCAGCAGGAGGACCCTACGAGCAGTACTTC
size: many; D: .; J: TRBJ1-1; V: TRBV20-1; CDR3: CSARDLTGNTEAFF; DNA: TGCAGTGCTAGGGACCTTACGGGGAACACTGAAGCTTTCTTT
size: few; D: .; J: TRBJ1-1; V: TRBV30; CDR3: CAWRLKVGGPAQAFF; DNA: TGTGCCTGGAGGCTCAAGGTCGGGGGCCCGGCCCAAGCTTTCTTT
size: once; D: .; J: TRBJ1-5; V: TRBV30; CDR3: CAWKRGMGNQPQHF; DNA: TGTGCCTGGAAACGAGGGATGGGGAATCAGCCCCAGCATTTT
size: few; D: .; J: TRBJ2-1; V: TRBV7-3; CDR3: CASSLSAGSYNEQFF; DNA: TGTGCCAGCAGCCTTTCGGCAGGATCCTACAATGAGCAGTTCTTC
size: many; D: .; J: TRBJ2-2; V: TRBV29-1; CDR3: CSAGRDPTGELFF; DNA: TGCAGCGCGGGCAGGGACCCCACCGGGGAGCTGTTTTTT
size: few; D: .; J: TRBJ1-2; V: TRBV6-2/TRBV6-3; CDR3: CASTDGMYYGYTF; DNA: TGTGCCAGCACCGACGGGATGTACTATGGCTACACCTTC
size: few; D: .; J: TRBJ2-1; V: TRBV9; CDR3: CASSVAVTDNEQFF; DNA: TGTGCCAGCAGCGTAGCAGTGACAGACAATGAGCAGTTCTTC